The following is a T cell receptor (beta chain) sequence with its context. Its antigen remains unidentified. The sample contains more than one DNA sequence encoding this CDR3. Vbeta (60) and Jbeta (13) primers were used in the PCR. Data came from immunoSEQ multiplex PCR; TCRdb stores just in-frame clones and leaves some out. This table has some 100,000 clones, about 80% appearing once. The record originates from a study of cytomegalovirus exposure and HLA in healthy donors. Germline V gives CDR1 PRHDT, CDR2 FYEKMQ (reference sequence). CDR3 length: 13 residues. The V gene lost 6 bases and the J gene lost 1 base, with 6 bases spanning the gap. General study findings and limits: Some 150 TCR beta chains were listed as cytomegalovirus-associated.

Sequencing was performed on PBMCs. This sequence originates from a man in his forties in good health and CMV-seronegative. The J gene is TRBJ2-2, the V gene TRBV13; the D is unclear. CDR3 loop: CASRRGNTGELFF. The CDR3 DNA reads TGTGCCAGCAGGAGAGGGAACACCGGGGAGCTGTTTTTT.